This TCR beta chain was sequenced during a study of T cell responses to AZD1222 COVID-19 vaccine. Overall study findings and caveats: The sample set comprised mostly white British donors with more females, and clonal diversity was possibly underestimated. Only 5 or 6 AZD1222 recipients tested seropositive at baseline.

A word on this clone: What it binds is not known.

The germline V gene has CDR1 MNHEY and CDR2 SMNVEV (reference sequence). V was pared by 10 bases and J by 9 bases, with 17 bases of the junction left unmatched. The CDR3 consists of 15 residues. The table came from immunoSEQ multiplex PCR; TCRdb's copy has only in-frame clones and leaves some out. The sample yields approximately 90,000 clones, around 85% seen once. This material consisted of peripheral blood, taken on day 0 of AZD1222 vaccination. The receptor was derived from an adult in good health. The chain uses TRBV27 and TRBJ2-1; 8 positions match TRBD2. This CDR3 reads CATSSRSGRGAEQFF. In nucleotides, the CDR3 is TGTGCCACCAGCTCCAGGAGCGGGAGAGGGGCTGAGCAGTTCTTC.